Below, one T cell receptor beta chain is given with its context. One end of the junction does not line up with germline, which may come from a read error. These data come from a study of blood T cell repertoires in COVID-19. Study overall: Some COVID-19 samples were acute and others convalescent; all came from the United States, Italy and Spain. PBMCs, B-cell-depleted T cells, or T cells were the source of the cDNA or gDNA that made up the material.

The germline CDR1 and CDR2 sequences are LGHDT and YNNKEL (reference sequence). The CDR3 is made up of 14 amino acids. In the source study's methods: Nucleated cell number was recorded as an estimate derived from reference gene primer amplification. The assay was immunoSEQ multiplex PCR, and TCRdb's table has in-frame clones only and misses some. The DNA gave D and trimming, while V, J and clone size come from that table. Seen here are 330,000 or so clones, about nine tenths observed once, and the top ten hold approximately 9.3%. This chain uses TRBV3-1 (or the pseudogene TRBV3-2) with TRBJ2-7, with D perhaps matching TRBD1 (5 bases). The sequenced material came from peripheral blood. This TCR was recovered from a man in his thirties or forties with COVID-19, enrolled during active disease. The CDR3 DNA sequence: TGTGCCAGCAGCCAAGAAGGGGTCCAACAAACGGTTAACTTC. Protein: CASSQEGVQQTVNF.